Listed below are T cell receptor beta chains from one sample, sequenced in a study of graft-versus-host responses after intestinal transplantation. Antigens of these TCRs are unknown. This table comes from immunoSEQ multiplex PCR, and its TCRdb copy is limited to in-frame clones, with some not included. The sample contains about 120,000 clones, 90% to 95% of which appear only once. Specimen: unstimulated CD8+ T cells sorted from spleen or lymph node cells, collected before intestinal transplant. The origin of the receptors is a human donor who received an intestinal transplant. Both conserved end residues are part of each CDR3. The D gene is left open where the match is weak. For some rows the clone size is stated as once, few or many, or as a class when expanded; others skip it.

TRBJ2-7 . . TRBV27 TGTGCCAGCAGTAGCGATCCGAGCTCCTACGAGCAGTACTTC CASSSDPSSYEQYF
TRBJ2-1 . . TRBV27 TGTGCCAGCAGTTTTCCCGGGGGGCGTGAGCAGTTCTTC CASSFPGGREQFF
TRBJ2-3 . . TRBV28 TGTGCCAGCTCCACAAACCCGGACAGCCCAGGCGATACGCAGTATTTT CASSTNPDSPGDTQYF
TRBJ1-2 . . TRBV29-1 TGCAGCTTCCAGCCAAACAGGGCGGTTGGCTACACCTTC CSFQPNRAVGYTF
TRBJ2-7 . TRBD1 TRBV9 TGTGCCAGCAGCCCAGGGGGAGTATGGAGCGAGCAGTACTTC CASSPGGVWSEQYF
TRBJ2-7 . . TRBV4-1 TGCGCCAGCAGCCAAGAAGAGGGGTTCTACGAGCAGTACTTC CASSQEEGFYEQYF
TRBJ1-4 few TRBD1 TRBV15 TGTGCCACCAGCAGAGTCGACAGGGGTGAAAAACTGTTTTTT CATSRVDRGEKLFF
TRBJ1-2 once . TRBV5-1 TGCGCCAGCAGCCCCAATTACAGGGCGTATGGCTACACCTTC CASSPNYRAYGYTF
TRBJ1-2 . . TRBV27 TGTGCCAGCAGTTTTAACAGGGAGCATGGCTACACCTTC CASSFNREHGYTF
TRBJ2-7 . . TRBV19 TGTGCCAGTAGTATAGCCGCCGGTGTGGGCGGGCCGGGCTCCTACGAGCAGTACTTC CASSIAAGVGGPGSYEQYF
TRBJ2-5 . . TRBV29-1 TGCAGCGTTAGGGACAACAGGGGAGGGGAGACCCAGTACTTC CSVRDNRGGETQYF
TRBJ2-7 . . TRBV6-1 TGTGCCAGCAGTGTCGGGCGGGGCCCCTCCTACGAGCAGTACTTC CASSVGRGPSYEQYF
TRBJ1-5 . . TRBV4-2 TGTGCCAGCAGCCAAGATGGCAGGGCGTATAGCAATCAGCCCCAGCATTTT CASSQDGRAYSNQPQHF
TRBJ2-1 . TRBD2 TRBV7-8 TGTGCCAGCAGCCCACTCTTCAGCGGGAGGGGAGGTGAGCAGTTCTTC CASSPLFSGRGGEQFF
TRBJ2-3 . . TRBV6-5 TGTGCCAGCAGTTACTCGAGCGGCGGGGATACGCAGTATTTT CASSYSSGGDTQYF
TRBJ2-1 . . TRBV11-2 TGTGCCAGCAGCTTGTATCCAGGGGCGCCCAATGAGCAGTTCTTC CASSLYPGAPNEQFF
TRBJ1-2 . . TRBV29-1 TGCAGCGTTGAAGAAGGGGCCGACCAAAACTATGGCTACACCTTC CSVEEGADQNYGYTF
TRBJ1-2 once . TRBV19 TGTGCCAGTAGTTCCGTGGGGGGAGCCCGAGACTATGGCTACACCTTC CASSSVGGARDYGYTF
TRBJ2-7 . . TRBV19 TGTGCCAGTAGTATAGGGTCGGCTGGGCCCTACGAGCAGTACTTC CASSIGSAGPYEQYF
TRBJ2-7 . . TRBV9 TGTGCCAGCAGCCCCCGTCCGACGGCTATCCTTGGTTACGAGCAGTACTTC CASSPRPTAILGYEQYF
TRBJ1-1 . TRBD1 TRBV19 TGTGCCAGTAGGCCAGGGGGGAACACTGAAGCTTTCTTT CASRPGGNTEAFF
TRBJ1-5 . TRBD1 TRBV15 TGTGCCACCAGCAGAGTTGCAGGGGGCGGACAGCCCCAGCATTTT CATSRVAGGGQPQHF
TRBJ1-4 . . TRBV7-9 TGTGCCAGCAGCTCAAAAAGGACGGTCTCTCCTAATGAAAAACTGTTTTTT CASSSKRTVSPNEKLFF
TRBJ2-2 . . TRBV5-1 TGCGCCAGCAGCATACGGCAGGGGAACACCGGGGAGCTGTTTTTT CASSIRQGNTGELFF
TRBJ2-1 . . TRBV11-2 TGTGCCAGCAGCTTAGGACTTAGTGAGCAGTTCTTC CASSLGLSEQFF
TRBJ2-5 . TRBD2 TRBV6-1 TGTGCCAGCAAAAAGGGACCGCGGGAGGGGGAGACCCAGTACTTC CASKKGPREGETQYF
TRBJ2-7 . . TRBV12-2 TGTGCAAGTCGCTCTAGGGGCGGACTGCCGAGCCCCGAGCAGTACTTC CASRSRGGLPSPEQYF
TRBJ2-1 . TRBD2 TRBV9 TGTGCCAGCAGCGTGATGGGCGGGAGGGGTGAGCAGTTCTTC CASSVMGGRGEQFF
TRBJ2-7 . . TRBV5-4 TGTGCCAGCAGCTTGGTTGGGGGCCGGGAGCAGTACTTC CASSLVGGREQYF
TRBJ2-7 . . TRBV5-1 TGCGCCAGCAGCTTGGGTTGGGGGAACGAGCAGTACTTC CASSLGWGNEQYF
TRBJ2-7 once . TRBV16 TGTGCCAGCAGCCAGGGGCTTGACTACGAGCAGTACTTC CASSQGLDYEQYF
TRBJ1-1 . . TRBV14 TGTGCCAGCAGCCAAGAGGCCAGGACTGAAGCTTTCTTT CASSQEARTEAFF
TRBJ2-7 few TRBD1 TRBV7-9 TGTGCCAGCAGCCAAACGACAGGGAGATCCTACGAGCAGTACTTC CASSQTTGRSYEQYF
TRBJ1-5 . . TRBV19 TGTGCCAGTAGTATAACGGAATATAGCAATCAGCCCCAGCATTTT CASSITEYSNQPQHF
TRBJ2-3 . . TRBV6-5 TGTGCCAGCAGTTACGAAGGGATAGCAGATACGCAGTATTTT CASSYEGIADTQYF
TRBJ2-5 . TRBD2 TRBV13 TGTGCCAGCAGCCAACTAGCGCCAGCGGAGACCCAGTACTTC CASSQLAPAETQYF
TRBJ2-7 . . TRBV5-4 TGTGCCAGCAGCTCAACCGGTGGGACTTACTACGAGCAGTACTTC CASSSTGGTYYEQYF
TRBJ2-3 . . TRBV11-2 TGTGCCAGCAGCTTTGAGGCGAGAATCACAGATACGCAGTATTTT CASSFEARITDTQYF
TRBJ1-1 . . TRBV7-9 TGTGCCAGCAGCTTATCCGGAAGGACTGAAGCTTTCTTT CASSLSGRTEAFF
TRBJ2-7 . . TRBV7-9 TGTGCCAGCAGCCGAGGGACTCCCTACGAGCAGTACTTC CASSRGTPYEQYF
TRBJ2-5 . TRBD2 TRBV7-6 TGTGCCAGCAGCGCACTCTTCGGGACTAGCGCCTCCGGGGAGACCCAGTACTTC CASSALFGTSASGETQYF
TRBJ2-1 few . TRBV27 TGTGCCAGCAGTTTATTTCAAGGGACGAGGACCTACAATGAGCAGTTCTTC CASSLFQGTRTYNEQFF
TRBJ2-2 . . TRBV4-2 TGTGCCAGCAGCCAAGGACTAGACTTCACCGGGGAGCTGTTTTTT CASSQGLDFTGELFF
TRBJ2-1 . . TRBV9 TGTGCCAGCACCAACCTTGGGGTTGAGCAGTTCTTC CASTNLGVEQFF
TRBJ2-1 . . TRBV18 TGTGCCAGCTCACCAGGTGGGCGGGGGCAGAACAATGAGCAGTTCTTC CASSPGGRGQNNEQFF
TRBJ1-2 . TRBD1 TRBV7-9 TGTGCCAGCAGCCCACTTCGGGACAGGGTTTCTGGCTACACCTTC CASSPLRDRVSGYTF
TRBJ2-7 . . TRBV9 TGTGCCAGCGGCCATGGACTGGATTCCTACGAGCAGTACTTC CASGHGLDSYEQYF
TRBJ1-2 . TRBD1 TRBV4-2 TGTGCCAGCAGCCCTCTGGACAGGGTTAGCGGCTATGGCTACACCTTC CASSPLDRVSGYGYTF
TRBJ2-5 . . TRBV5-6 TGTGCCAGCAGCTTGGCCTCGCGGTTACAAGAGACCCAGTACTTC CASSLASRLQETQYF
TRBJ1-2 . . TRBV6-5 TGTGCCAGCAGGTCGAAAGGCTACACCTTC CASRSKGYTF
TRBJ2-1 . TRBD1 TRBV6-5 TGTGCCAGCGTACAACGGACAGGGGCCTACGAGCAGTTCTTC CASVQRTGAYEQFF
TRBJ2-2 . . TRBV7-3 TGTGCCAGCAGCTTACTGGCGGGTACGGGGGAGCTGTTTTTT CASSLLAGTGELFF
TRBJ2-2 . . TRBV7-8 TGTGCCAGCAGCTTAGATGGACTTTACACCGGGGAGCTGTTTTTT CASSLDGLYTGELFF